Listed here is a single T cell receptor beta chain. In the authors' methods: It was from reference gene primer amplification that nucleated cell counts were estimated. The repertoire was sequenced with immunoSEQ multiplex PCR; TCRdb's copy has only in-frame clones and lacks some. The V and J calls and the clone size are those of that table, but D and trimming were determined from the DNA. The sample has 100,000 to 150,000 clones, approximately 81% seen once. The data originate from a study of blood T cell repertoires in COVID-19. In germline, CDR1 is LNHDA, CDR2 SQIVND (reference sequence). This CDR3 contains 14 residues. The ends lost 8 bases at V and 4 bases at J; junction bases unmatched: 6.

Material: peripheral blood. J is TRBJ1-3 and V is TRBV19; 9 nucleotides line up with TRBD1. The sequence was collected from an older man with COVID-19, enrolled during active disease. CDR3 nucleotide sequence: TGTGCCAGTTGGAACAGGGGGCACGGAAACACCATATATTTT. Translation gives CASWNRGHGNTIYF.